This is a list of T cell receptor beta chains from one sample in a study of blood T cell repertoires in COVID-19. Clones were sequenced by immunoSEQ multiplex PCR, and TCRdb holds only the in-frame ones, with some missing. Of about 200,000 clones listed, around nine tenths are singletons. The sequenced sample consisted of peripheral blood. The receptors derive from a man aged 18 to 29 with active or convalescent COVID-19. The CDR3 runs from the conserved cysteine through the conserved F or W. A D gene is named only where the DNA matches it firmly. The size field is filled for only some rows; it gives once, few, many or a size class.

V: TRBV5-6
D: TRBD1
length: 14
J: TRBJ1-6
size: -
DNA: TGTGCCAGCAGCCGGGACAGTTGGAATTCACCCCTCCACTTT
CDR3: CASSRDSWNSPLHF

V: TRBV25-1
D: TRBD2
length: 14
J: TRBJ2-1
size: -
DNA: TGTGCCAGCACCTCTAGCGGGAGGGCCGCTGAGCAGTTCTTC
CDR3: CASTSSGRAAEQFF

V: TRBV3-1/TRBV3-2
D: -
length: 11
J: TRBJ2-1
size: -
DNA: TGTGCCAGCAGCTCCGGCGGAGAGCAGTTCTTC
CDR3: CASSSGGEQFF

V: TRBV5-6
D: -
length: 16
J: TRBJ1-6
size: -
DNA: TGTGCCAGCAGCATGGGCGGGAGCTCCTATAATTCACCCCTCCACTTT
CDR3: CASSMGGSSYNSPLHF

V: TRBV12-5
D: -
length: 13
J: TRBJ1-3
size: -
DNA: TGTGCTAGTGGGGCAGGGGCTGGAAACACCATATATTTT
CDR3: CASGAGAGNTIYF

V: TRBV5-8
D: -
length: 10
J: TRBJ2-1
size: -
DNA: TGTGCCAGCAGCCAAGCGTCGGAGTTCTTC
CDR3: CASSQASEFF

V: TRBV3-1/TRBV3-2
D: -
length: 14
J: TRBJ1-1
size: -
DNA: TGTGCCAGCAGCCCGACAGACCTGAACACTGAAGCTTTCTTT
CDR3: CASSPTDLNTEAFF

V: TRBV4-2
D: TRBD2
length: 14
J: TRBJ2-3
size: -
DNA: TGTGCCAGCAGCGGGGGGAGGGCCACAGATACGCAGTATTTT
CDR3: CASSGGRATDTQYF

V: TRBV5-1
D: -
length: 15
J: TRBJ2-2
size: few
DNA: TGCGCCAGCAGCCCGTGGGGACAGAACACCGGGGAGCTGTTTTTT
CDR3: CASSPWGQNTGELFF

V: TRBV6-5
D: -
length: 14
J: TRBJ1-5
size: once
DNA: TGTGCCAGCAGGAATGGGGGCTCGAATCAGCCCCAGCATTTT
CDR3: CASRNGGSNQPQHF

V: TRBV7-3
D: TRBD2
length: 14
J: TRBJ2-1
size: once
DNA: TGTGCCAGCAGCACTAGCGGGGGGGACAATGAGCAGTTCTTC
CDR3: CASSTSGGDNEQFF

V: TRBV21-1
D: -
length: 12
J: TRBJ2-7
size: -
DNA: TGTGCCAGCAGCACCTTCCCCTACGAGCAGTACTTC
CDR3: CASSTFPYEQYF

V: TRBV3-1/TRBV3-2
D: TRBD1
length: 16
J: TRBJ2-7
size: few
DNA: TGTGCCAGCAGCCCCCGGGACAGGGGGCGATTTAGCGAGCAGTACTTC
CDR3: CASSPRDRGRFSEQYF

V: TRBV14
D: -
length: 16
J: TRBJ2-1
size: -
DNA: TGTGCCAGCAGCCAATTGACGGGAGAAGGCCTCAATGAGCAGTTCTTC
CDR3: CASSQLTGEGLNEQFF

V: TRBV9
D: -
length: 14
J: TRBJ2-7
size: few
DNA: TGTGCCAGCAGCGTAGCTCTCGGGTACGGCGAGCAGTACTTC
CDR3: CASSVALGYGEQYF

V: TRBV28
D: -
length: 14
J: TRBJ2-7
size: few
DNA: TGTGCCAGCAGTTTAGGGGGGAGCTCCTACGAGCAGTACTTC
CDR3: CASSLGGSSYEQYF

V: TRBV12-3/TRBV12-4
D: -
length: 13
J: TRBJ1-1
size: -
DNA: TGTGCCAGCAGTGGACAATGGAACACTGAAGCTTTCTTT
CDR3: CASSGQWNTEAFF

V: TRBV3-1/TRBV3-2
D: -
length: 14
J: TRBJ2-3
size: -
DNA: TGTGCCAGCAGCCAAGGAGAGGGCGCAGATACGCAGTATTTT
CDR3: CASSQGEGADTQYF

V: TRBV6-5
D: -
length: 11
J: TRBJ2-7
size: -
DNA: TGTGCCAGCAGCCTAAATACGGAGCAGTACTTC
CDR3: CASSLNTEQYF

V: TRBV27
D: TRBD1
length: 15
J: TRBJ1-2
size: -
DNA: TGTGCCAGCAGTTTCGAATCGTCAGGGGGCTTTGGCTACACCTTC
CDR3: CASSFESSGGFGYTF

V: TRBV30
D: TRBD1
length: 13
J: TRBJ2-7
size: -
DNA: TGTGCCTGGCAAAGGACAGGGGGCAGGGAGCAGTACTTC
CDR3: CAWQRTGGREQYF

V: TRBV7-9
D: TRBD2
length: 14
J: TRBJ2-1
size: few
DNA: TGTGCCAGCACCAATAGCGGGGGGAATAATGAGCAGTTCTTC
CDR3: CASTNSGGNNEQFF

V: TRBV15
D: TRBD1
length: 15
J: TRBJ1-3
size: -
DNA: TGTGCCACCACCCAGCCCGGAGCCAGGGGGGACACCATATATTTT
CDR3: CATTQPGARGDTIYF

V: TRBV30
D: -
length: 15
J: TRBJ1-2
size: -
DNA: TGTGCCTGGAATGGGGCGAGGAGGTGGAGGGAGGTCTACACCTTC
CDR3: CAWNGARRWREVYTF

V: TRBV4-2
D: -
length: 14
J: TRBJ2-3
size: -
DNA: TGTGCCAGCAGCCTCATCGGGGGCACAGATACGCAGTATTTT
CDR3: CASSLIGGTDTQYF

V: TRBV5-1
D: TRBD1
length: 14
J: TRBJ1-2
size: -
DNA: TGCGCCAGCAGCTTGGGTGCAGGGGGATATGGCTACACCTTC
CDR3: CASSLGAGGYGYTF

V: TRBV7-2
D: -
length: 13
J: TRBJ1-1
size: -
DNA: TGTGCCAGCTCGAGACAGCCGAACACTGAAGCTTTCTTT
CDR3: CASSRQPNTEAFF

V: TRBV6-6
D: -
length: 14
J: TRBJ1-5
size: -
DNA: TGTGCCAGCAGTAACGAGGGAGGGCGTCAGCCCCAGCATTTT
CDR3: CASSNEGGRQPQHF

V: TRBV24-1
D: TRBD1
length: 13
J: TRBJ2-1
size: -
DNA: TGTGCCACCAGTGTACAGGGGAACAATGAGCAGTTCTTC
CDR3: CATSVQGNNEQFF

V: TRBV19
D: -
length: 14
J: TRBJ1-5
size: -
DNA: TGTGCCAGTAGTATAGATGGGGAGTTTAAGCCCCAGCATTTT
CDR3: CASSIDGEFKPQHF

V: TRBV19
D: -
length: 15
J: TRBJ2-1
size: -
DNA: TGTGCCAGTAGTACACGACAGTTGGGTTACAATGAGCAGTTCTTC
CDR3: CASSTRQLGYNEQFF

V: TRBV5-1
D: TRBD1
length: 15
J: TRBJ2-5
size: -
DNA: TGCGCCAGCAGCTCCAGACAGGGAAAAGGAGAGACCCAGTACTTC
CDR3: CASSSRQGKGETQYF

V: TRBV27
D: -
length: 13
J: TRBJ1-2
size: -
DNA: TGTGCCAGCAGTTTTTCGGGGATGGATGGCTACACCTTC
CDR3: CASSFSGMDGYTF

V: TRBV4-3
D: TRBD2
length: 19
J: TRBJ2-3
size: -
DNA: TGCGCCAGCAGCCAATCTGGACTAGCGGGCCAAAGTAGCACAGATACGCAGTATTTT
CDR3: CASSQSGLAGQSSTDTQYF

V: TRBV7-2
D: TRBD2
length: 15
J: TRBJ2-2
size: -
DNA: TGTGCCAGCAGCTTTCCCGGGAGGGCCCCCGGGGAGCTGTTTTTT
CDR3: CASSFPGRAPGELFF

V: TRBV27
D: TRBD1
length: 16
J: TRBJ1-5
size: -
DNA: TGTGCCAGCAAGACAGGGTGGGAATATAGCAATCAGCCCCAGCATTTT
CDR3: CASKTGWEYSNQPQHF

V: TRBV3-1/TRBV3-2
D: -
length: 12
J: TRBJ2-1
size: -
DNA: TGTGCCAGCAGCCCTGAGGGCGCTGAGCAGTTCTTC
CDR3: CASSPEGAEQFF

V: TRBV6-5
D: -
length: 15
J: TRBJ1-2
size: once
DNA: TGTGCCAGCAGGGGCGCGGCAGGGTCGGGTCATGGCTACACCTTC
CDR3: CASRGAAGSGHGYTF

V: TRBV5-6
D: TRBD2
length: 16
J: TRBJ2-1
size: -
DNA: TGTGCCAGCAGCTTGGTACTGGTAGCGGGGGTTAATGAGCAGTTCTTC
CDR3: CASSLVLVAGVNEQFF

V: TRBV29-1
D: -
length: 13
J: TRBJ1-3
size: -
DNA: TGCAGCGTTTGGGAGGGCGCCGGAAACACCATATATTTT
CDR3: CSVWEGAGNTIYF

V: TRBV5-5
D: -
length: 14
J: TRBJ2-2
size: -
DNA: TGTGCCAGCATCCGGGAAGTATCCCCCGGGGAGCTGTTTTTT
CDR3: CASIREVSPGELFF

V: TRBV6-5
D: -
length: 15
J: TRBJ2-5
size: -
DNA: TGTGCCAGCAGTCCACAACCGGGACAAGGGGAGACCCAGTACTTC
CDR3: CASSPQPGQGETQYF